Following are 20 T cell receptor beta chains from one sample sequenced in a study of blood T cell repertoires in COVID-19. Repertoires were generated with immunoSEQ multiplex PCR, while TCRdb's copy carries only in-frame clones and drops some. The table lists about 190,000 clones, roughly 78% of them singletons. Source material: peripheral blood. The receptor source for this set is a woman at least 80 years old with active or convalescent COVID-19.

The chain employs TRBV5-5 and TRBJ1-6; D perhaps matches TRBD1 (6 bases). Trimming pared 3 bases from V and 8 bases from J, leaving 12 bases between. Germline CDR1 and CDR2: SGHKS and YYEKEE (reference sequence). This CDR3 has 14 residues. CDR3 in amino acids: CASSSDRHYSPLHF. Here the CDR3 DNA reads TGTGCCAGCAGCTCCGACAGGCACTATTCACCCCTCCACTTT.

This clone occurred once. The DNA of the CDR3 is TGTGCCATCAGTGGGGGGACAGGGGTTAATGAAAAACTGTTTTTT. This translates into CAISGGTGVNEKLFF. This rearrangement joins TRBV10-3 to TRBJ1-4; TRBD1 matches at 10 bases. V trimming: 4 bases; J trimming: 4 bases; junction bases outside the gene matches: 3. CDR1 and CDR2 (germline): ENHRY, SYGVKD. There are 15 residues in the CDR3.

V usage is TRBV15 and J usage is TRBJ2-5; tentatively, D is TRBD1 (5 bases). The CDR3 contains 11 residues. The V end was cut by 8 bases, the J end by 5 bases, with 9 bases between. Germline loops: CDR1 LNHNV, CDR2 YYDKDF (reference sequence). The CDR3 coding sequence is TGTGCCACCGGGAAGGGGGAGACCCAGTACTTC. Translated, it gives CATGKGETQYF. The complete variable domain, with remaining parts taken from reference TRBV15 and TRBJ2-5, reads DAMVIQNPRYQVTQFGKPVTLSCSQTLNHNVMYWYQQKSSQAPKLLFHYYDKDFNNEADTPDNFQSRRPNTSFCFLDIRSPGLGDTAMYLCATGKGETQYFGPGTRLLVL.

This chain joins TRBV13 and TRBJ1-2; D is unresolved. The V gene lost 0 bases and the J gene lost 8 bases, with 13 bases spanning the gap. Germline CDR1 PRHDT, CDR2 FYEKMQ (reference sequence). The CDR3 runs to 14 residues. Here the CDR3 reads CASSLGRPKSGYTF. CDR3 coding DNA: TGTGCCAGCAGCTTAGGCCGTCCCAAAAGCGGCTACACCTTC.

The chain uses TRBV3-1 (or the pseudogene TRBV3-2) and TRBJ2-5; TRBD1 might be the D (6 bases). The CDR3 contains 15 residues. V was cut by 4 bases and J by 6 bases, with 18 bases left in between. Germline-derived CDR1 and CDR2 are LGHDT and YNNKEL (reference sequence). CDR3 amino acids: CASSLLGGRGKTQYF. The CDR3 coding sequence is TGTGCCAGCAGCCTCCTAGGAGGCAGGGGTAAGACCCAGTACTTC.

The rearrangement uses TRBV5-1 and TRBJ2-2; TRBD1 aligns across 8 bases. This CDR3 contains 15 residues. V lost 2 bases to trimming and J lost 4 bases; unmatched junction nucleotides: 4. Germline CDR1 is SGHRS and CDR2 is YFSETQ. The CDR3 region is CASSFGTGGTGELFF. The CDR3 DNA follows: TGCGCCAGCAGCTTTGGAACAGGGGGCACCGGGGAGCTGTTTTTT.

The chain joins TRBV18 to TRBJ2-6, with a weak D call TRBD1 (6 bases). Trimming removed 6 bases at V and 0 bases at J, with 9 bases between. CDR1 KGHSH and CDR2 LQKENI come from the germline V gene. The CDR3 is made up of 15 amino acids. CDR3 protein: CASSQGISGANVLTF. In DNA, the CDR3 is TGTGCCAGCTCTCAGGGGATCTCTGGGGCCAACGTCCTGACTTTC.

The rearrangement uses TRBV27 and TRBJ1-2; 7 bases map to TRBD1. The CDR3 length is 14 residues. Germline loops: CDR1 MNHEY, CDR2 SMNVEV (reference sequence). Trimming at V came to 6 bases and at J to 2 bases, leaving 6 bases not matched to a gene. CDR3 amino acids: CASSRRDSNYGYTF. DNA for the CDR3: TGTGCCAGCAGCCGCCGGGACAGCAACTATGGCTACACCTTC.

The DNA of the CDR3 is TGCGCCAGCAGCCAAGATTGGGGGGAGCCCTTATTTGAGCAGTTCTTC. This gives the protein CASSQDWGEPLFEQFF. This chain links TRBV4-1 with TRBJ2-1; D possibly corresponds to TRBD2 (6 bases). This CDR3 spans 16 amino acids. Per the germline V gene, CDR1 is MGHRA and CDR2 is YSYEKL. The ends were cut back, 0 bases at V and 9 bases at J, with 18 bases in the middle.

This chain links TRBV7-9 with TRBJ2-7; 9 nucleotides match TRBD1. The CDR3 consists of 15 residues. The germline V gene has CDR1 SEHNR and CDR2 FQNEAQ (reference sequence). V shed 5 bases and J 3 bases; nucleotides not matched to a gene: 8. The CDR3 sequence is CASSRGQGLNYEQYF. CDR3 nucleotides: TGTGCCAGCAGCCGTGGACAGGGGCTAAACTACGAGCAGTACTTC.

The chain couples TRBV28 to TRBJ1-2; D not certain. Germline loops: CDR1 MDHEN, CDR2 SYDVKM. Trimming pared 8 bases from V and 3 bases from J, leaving 19 bases between. CDR3 length: 15 amino acids. The CDR3 DNA is TGTGCCAGCCGCCGGAGGTTCAACGTTCACTATGGCTACACCTTC. This gives the protein CASRRRFNVHYGYTF.

This clone came up a few times. J is TRBJ2-1 and V is TRBV5-4; 8 positions agree with TRBD2. The V gene end was trimmed by 10 bases and the J gene end by 6 bases; junction bases not matched to a gene: 12. The germline V gene encodes CDR1 SGHNT and CDR2 YYREEE (reference sequence). The CDR3 contains 14 residues. CDR3 DNA sequence: TGTGCCTCCAACGTGCGGGGGGAAGGCAATGAGCAGTTCTTC. This translates into CASNVRGEGNEQFF.

The chain links TRBV2 to TRBJ1-5; D remains unclear. Per germline, CDR1 SNHLY and CDR2 FYNNEI. Trimming left V 4 bases short and J 7 bases short, with 8 bases between. This CDR3 has 12 residues. The CDR3 DNA reads TGTGCCAGCAGTGGGACTTCACAGCCCCAGCATTTT. As protein: CASSGTSQPQHF.

The chain has TRBV15 and TRBJ1-4; D gene uncertain. The CDR3 extends over 18 amino acids. CDR1 is LNHNV and CDR2 is YYDKDF in the germline V gene (reference sequence). Trimming pared 0 bases from V and 0 bases from J, leaving 14 bases between. In DNA, the CDR3 is TGTGCCACCAGCAGAGATTCAGTGGGCTCTGCAACTAATGAAAAACTGTTTTTT. Amino acid sequence: CATSRDSVGSATNEKLFF.

This clone was recorded many times. The rearrangement joins TRBV13 to TRBJ2-7; 10 bases match TRBD1. This CDR3 is built from 14 residues. V dropped 3 bases and J dropped 7; count of bases not matched to a gene: 6. Germline V gene data show CDR1 as PRHDT and CDR2 as FYEKMQ (reference sequence). The CDR3 DNA follows: TGTGCCAGCAGCTTCATGACAGGGGGCGGTGAGCAGTACTTC. It encodes CASSFMTGGGEQYF.

The genes are TRBV6-1 and TRBJ1-5; weak D call: TRBD1 (5 bases). The CDR3 runs to 13 residues. CDR1 MNHNS and CDR2 SASEGT come from the germline V gene. V was trimmed by 1 base and J by 4 bases, leaving 5 bases between them. CDR3 in amino acids: CASSEDRNQPQHF. CDR3 nucleotide sequence: TGTGCCAGCAGTGAAGACAGGAATCAGCCCCAGCATTTT.

V usage is TRBV4-1 and J usage is TRBJ1-6; 8 positions agree with TRBD1. Germline V gene lookup returns CDR1 MGHRA and CDR2 YSYEKL. The CDR3 spans 15 residues. V lost 5 bases, J lost 6 bases, and 6 bases stayed unmatched. The CDR3 DNA sequence: TGCGCCAGCAGCTCAACAGGGGGAACTAATTCACCCCTCCACTTT. It is translated as CASSSTGGTNSPLHF.

This chain links TRBV5-1 with TRBJ2-3; D possibly corresponds to TRBD1 (6 bases). CDR3 length: 13 amino acids. Germline lookup yields CDR1 SGHRS and CDR2 YFSETQ. With 7 bases removed from V and 2 bases from J, the gap between germline ends came to 11 bases. CDR3 in amino acids: CASYREFTDTQYF. The CDR3 bases are TGCGCCAGCTACAGGGAATTCACAGATACGCAGTATTTT.

This chain joins TRBV11-3 and TRBJ2-1; TRBD2 aligns across 8 bases. In germline, CDR1 is SGHNT, CDR2 YENEEA. Trimming cost V 0 bases and J 2 bases; bases outside gene matches: 3. CDR3 length: 16 residues. DNA for the CDR3: TGTGCCAGCAGCTTAGATAGCGGGGCAGCCTACAATGAGCAGTTCTTC. Its translation is CASSLDSGAAYNEQFF.

V usage is TRBV28 and J usage is TRBJ2-1; maybe TRBD1 (6 bases). Germline CDR1 reads MDHEN; CDR2 reads SYDVKM. CDR3 size: 16 residues. V lost 6 bases and J lost 3, with 18 bases in between. The CDR3 DNA sequence: TGTGCCAGCAGCACGGAACGGACAGCCTACTACAATGAGCAGTTCTTC. It is translated as CASSTERTAYYNEQFF.